This entry describes one T cell receptor beta chain. Its specificity is unknown. Negative isolation yielded CD4+ and CD8+ T cells, and FACS enriched TEMRA cells. The V gene's germline CDR1 is SGHRS and CDR2 YFSETQ. V was clipped by 0 bases and J by 0 bases, with 10 bases between them. The CDR3 covers 17 residues. This sample was included in a study of CD8 T cells in Susac syndrome. For the study at large: When blood was collected, patients with Susac syndrome were therapy-naive, were taking corticosteroids, or were receiving intravenous immunoglobulin alone.

Reverse transcription of roughly 0.45 to 1 ug RNA was performed with random hexamers. Each CDR3 protein is one row after TCRdb ran MiXCR on the immunoSEQ multiplex PCR reads. Here the sample spans about 81,000 distinct CDR3 sequences, 94% being singletons. General study points: Within total CD8+ repertoires, 15 to 20 Susac-specific public clones were found, and within CD8+ TEMRA repertoires, 4 or 5. Among people with Susac, CD8+ clonal expansion was greatest in TEMRA cells and active patients.

The receptor was isolated from a human donor with Susac syndrome. What was sequenced was CD8+ T cells from PBMCs. The chain has TRBV5-1 and TRBJ2-6; D might be TRBD2 (5 bases). The DNA of the CDR3 is TGCGCCAGCAGCTTGGTTCCGAGGGACTCTGGGGCCAACGTCCTGACTTTC. Its protein product is CASSLVPRDSGANVLTF.